This record covers a single T cell receptor (beta chain). What antigen it recognizes has not been identified. Base qualities are missing; no much larger clone stands one base away. Using the deep immunoSEQ assay, multiplex PCR amplified TCR CDR3 regions from genomic DNA. Genomic DNA extracted from each cell subset was distributed evenly over all wells of several immunoSEQ 96-well plates, and each plate served as one replicate. Each replicate PCR for sorted subsets received about 210 ng genomic DNA, equal to around 32,000 T cell genomes. Purified libraries were measured with a Qubit 3.0 fluorometer, size-checked on a Bioanalyzer 2100, and measured again with the KAPA Library Quantification kit. Every immunoSEQ 96-well plate was sequenced on a separate single-read 150-cycle Illumina NextSeq 550 flow cell. The study's own analysis went as follows. Because the immunoSEQ output held only junctional sequences and lacked quality scores, the filtering could not match the filtering applied to full-length reads. To assign V/J genes and CDR3, sequences were annotated against IMGT germline references using PyIR, a Python wrapper for IgBLAST v1.9. Reads were filtered out if the reads had weak V/J assignments (E-value above 1e-6), no CDR3, stop codons, out-of-frame junctions, or ambiguous translated residues. V3J clonotypes were defined as sequences sharing an identical inferred V gene, J gene, and CDR3 amino acid sequence. The percentage overlap between two repertoires was calculated by dividing the number of shared unique clonotypes by the size of the smaller repertoire. Repertoire richness was assessed with RTK rarefaction, the Chao1 estimator, and Recon v2.1 estimates of unobserved clonotypes. Generation probabilities for all TCRbeta clonotypes obtained by the gDNA method from a handful of donors were computed using OLGA. Here the immuneACCESS table is served through TCRdb, limited to in-frame sequences with V and J called. Missing clones are a known gap in these copies; in checked studies unresolved V genes cover under half, and the rest lacks a known reason. That table gives V, J and clone size, and the DNA gave D and trimming. The sample table contains around 2.5 million clones; only one count was recorded for 90% to 95% of them. The ten largest clones add up to 0.36% of the sample.

Donors were healthy HIV-negative adults with no recently reported acute infections or vaccinations. Only Caucasian adults living in Nashville, Tennessee, USA were represented among the donors. CD4+ T cells were enriched by magnetic negative selection, after which naive cells were positively selected on CD45RA and the negative fraction was taken as the memory subset. After blood collection by leukapheresis, PBMCs were isolated using Ficoll-Histopaque density gradient centrifugation and then cryopreserved in the vapor phase of liquid nitrogen. Analytical flow cytometry was used to check the purity and quantity of every magnetically sorted T cell population. From each sorted fraction, genomic DNA was isolated and quantified by UV absorbance on a Nanodrop 2000c. This record comes from a study of shared clonotypes between healthy human individuals (dated by TCRdb to about 2020). The study in broad terms: The cohort included three men and a couple of women between 18 and 49 years of age. Blood TCR repertoires of five healthy adults were deeply sequenced to estimate repertoire size and the extent of clonotype sharing between individuals. Between about 0.9 and 10 billion PBMCs per donor were obtained by leukapheresis. To increase sequencing depth and limit assay-specific biases, TCR repertoire library preparation and sequencing were carried out by different laboratories using diverse techniques. Per donor, three plates each were used for CD4 naive and CD4 memory, two for CD8 naive, and one for CD8 memory. Broad study findings and their caveats: Rarefaction of sorted-subset datasets indicated incomplete sequencing despite the large sequencing depth. Sampling was restricted to blood, and TCR repertoires in tissues likely differ from the TCR repertoires found in blood. Across a handful of donors, roughly 5.1% of naive CD4, 3% to 4% of naive CD8, under 2.5% of memory CD4, and under 0.45% of memory CD8 clonotypes were shared. Because the study included only a small number of donors, the genetic and exposure-history diversity represented was limited. Based on pairwise subsampling, the degree of clonotype sharing among donors was expected to be affected by sequencing depth. Compared with non-shared clonotypes, the clonotypes found in all four sorted-subset donors had higher generation probabilities. Naive subsets generally had larger estimated clonotype richness than memory subsets.

From a lookup of the germline V gene (reference sequence), CDR1 and CDR2 are MNHEY and SMNVEV. V lost 5 bases and J lost 6 bases; the stretch between them is 8 bases long. The cysteine opens and the phenylalanine closes a CDR3 of 12 amino acids. Just CDR3 DNA is preserved here, 36 bases in frame from base 1. This receptor chain uses TRBV27 and TRBJ1-5, and perhaps TRBD1 as D gene, on 5 matching bases. The sequencing sample was made of naive CD4+ T cells from PBMCs. The sample's cell subset or site label, in plain terms: CD45RA+ positively selected. The source of this sequence is a man aged 18 to 29 in good health. Some clones in this sample may be carry-over from other donors' samples. The CDR3 reads CASSPQGQPQHF. The nucleotide sequence is TGTGCCAGCAGTCCGCAGGGTCAGCCCCAGCATTTT.